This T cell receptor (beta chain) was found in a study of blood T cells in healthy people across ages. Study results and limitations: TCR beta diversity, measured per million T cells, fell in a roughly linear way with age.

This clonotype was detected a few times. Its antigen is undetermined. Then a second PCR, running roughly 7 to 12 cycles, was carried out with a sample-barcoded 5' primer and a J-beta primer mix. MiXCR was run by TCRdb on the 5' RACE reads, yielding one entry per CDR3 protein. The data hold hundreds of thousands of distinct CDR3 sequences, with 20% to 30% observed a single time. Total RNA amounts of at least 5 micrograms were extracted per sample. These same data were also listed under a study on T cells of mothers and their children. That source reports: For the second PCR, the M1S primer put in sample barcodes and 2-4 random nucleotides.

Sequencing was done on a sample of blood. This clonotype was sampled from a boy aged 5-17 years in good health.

In nucleotides, the CDR3 is TGCAGCGTCCTGAAAGGGATTGAGAAAAACATTCAGTACTTC. It translates to CSVLKGIEKNIQYF. The chain uses TRBV29-1 and TRBJ2-4; no clear D. Trimming took 6 bases from V and 4 from J, leaving 16 bases between them. The length of the CDR3 is 14 residues. CDR1 SQVTM and CDR2 ANQGSEA come from the germline V gene.